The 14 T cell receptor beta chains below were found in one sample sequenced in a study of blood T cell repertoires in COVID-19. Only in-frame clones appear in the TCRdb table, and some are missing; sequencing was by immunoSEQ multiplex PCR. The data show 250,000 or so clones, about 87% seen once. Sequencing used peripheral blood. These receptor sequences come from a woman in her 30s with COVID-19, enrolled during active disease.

CDR3 residues: CASSLSDGQPQHF. The CDR3 bases are TGCGCCAGCAGCTTGAGTGACGGGCAGCCCCAGCATTTT. The chain has TRBV5-1 and TRBJ1-5, with D unclear. The CDR3 consists of 13 residues. CDR1 is SGHRS, CDR2 YFSETQ, per germline. The V end lost 1 base, the J end lost 7 bases, and 9 bases lay between the germline ends.

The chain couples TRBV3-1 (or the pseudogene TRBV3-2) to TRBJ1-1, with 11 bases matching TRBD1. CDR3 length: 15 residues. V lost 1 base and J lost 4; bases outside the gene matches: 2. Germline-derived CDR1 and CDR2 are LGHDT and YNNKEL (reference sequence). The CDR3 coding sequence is TGTGCCAGCAGCCAAGGTGGGACAGGGGGCACTGAAGCTTTCTTT. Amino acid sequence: CASSQGGTGGTEAFF.

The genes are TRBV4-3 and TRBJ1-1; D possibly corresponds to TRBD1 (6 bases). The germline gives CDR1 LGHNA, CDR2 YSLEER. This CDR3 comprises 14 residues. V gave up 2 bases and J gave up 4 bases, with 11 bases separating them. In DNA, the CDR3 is TGCGCCAGCAGCCAACGGACAGAGAGCACTGAAGCTTTCTTT. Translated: CASSQRTESTEAFF.

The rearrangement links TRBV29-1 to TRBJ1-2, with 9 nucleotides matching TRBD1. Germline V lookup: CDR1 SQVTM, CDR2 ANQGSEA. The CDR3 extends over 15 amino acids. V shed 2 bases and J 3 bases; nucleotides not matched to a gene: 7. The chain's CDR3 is CSVESPGTGYYGYTF. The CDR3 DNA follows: TGCAGCGTTGAATCTCCCGGGACAGGGTACTATGGCTACACCTTC.

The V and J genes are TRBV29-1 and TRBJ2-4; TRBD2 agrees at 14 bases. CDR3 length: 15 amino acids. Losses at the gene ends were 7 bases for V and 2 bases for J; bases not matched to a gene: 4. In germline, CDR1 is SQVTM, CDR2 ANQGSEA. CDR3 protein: CSAGTSGGTKNIQYF. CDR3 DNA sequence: TGCAGCGCAGGGACTAGCGGGGGAACCAAAAACATTCAGTACTTC.

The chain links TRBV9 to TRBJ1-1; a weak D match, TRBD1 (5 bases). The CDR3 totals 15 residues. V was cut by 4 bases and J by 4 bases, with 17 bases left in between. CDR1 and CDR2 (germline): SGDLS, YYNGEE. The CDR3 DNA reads TGTGCCAGCAGCCTAGACGGGGGATTGGGCACTGAAGCTTTCTTT. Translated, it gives CASSLDGGLGTEAFF.

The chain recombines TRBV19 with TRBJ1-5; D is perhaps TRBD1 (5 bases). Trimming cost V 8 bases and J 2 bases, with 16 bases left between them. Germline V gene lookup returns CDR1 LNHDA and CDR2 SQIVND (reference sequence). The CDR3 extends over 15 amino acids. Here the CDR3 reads CASWNRRSGNQPQHF. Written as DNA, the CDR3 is TGTGCCAGTTGGAACAGGCGGTCGGGCAATCAGCCCCAGCATTTT.

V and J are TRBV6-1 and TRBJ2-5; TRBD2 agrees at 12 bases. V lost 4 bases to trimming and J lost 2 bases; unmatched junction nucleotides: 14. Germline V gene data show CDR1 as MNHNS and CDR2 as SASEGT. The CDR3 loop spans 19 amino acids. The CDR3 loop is CASSGGPRASGRGQETQYF. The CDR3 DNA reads TGTGCCAGCAGTGGTGGGCCCCGGGCTAGCGGGAGGGGTCAAGAGACCCAGTACTTC.

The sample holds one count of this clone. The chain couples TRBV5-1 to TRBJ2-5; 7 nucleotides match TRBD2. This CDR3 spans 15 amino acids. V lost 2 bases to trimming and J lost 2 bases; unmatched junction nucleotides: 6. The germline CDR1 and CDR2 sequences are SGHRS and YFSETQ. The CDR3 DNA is TGCGCCAGCAGCTTATCCAGCGGGGATCAAGAGACCCAGTACTTC. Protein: CASSLSSGDQETQYF.

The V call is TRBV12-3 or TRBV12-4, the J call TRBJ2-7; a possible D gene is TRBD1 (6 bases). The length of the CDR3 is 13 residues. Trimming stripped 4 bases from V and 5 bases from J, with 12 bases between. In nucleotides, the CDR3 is TGTGCCAGCAGTTACAGGGATAGGAACGAGCAGTACTTC. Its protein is CASSYRDRNEQYF.

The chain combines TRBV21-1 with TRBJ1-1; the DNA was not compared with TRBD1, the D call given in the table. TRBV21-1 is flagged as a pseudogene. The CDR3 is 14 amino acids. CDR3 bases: TGTGCCAGCAGCCCGACAGGGGATCGCACTGAAGCTTTCTTT. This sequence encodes CASSPTGDRTEAFF.

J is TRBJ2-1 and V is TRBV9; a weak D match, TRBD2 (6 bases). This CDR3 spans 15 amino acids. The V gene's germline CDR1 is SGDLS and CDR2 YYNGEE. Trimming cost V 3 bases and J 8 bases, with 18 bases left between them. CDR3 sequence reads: CASSAGDWPWDEQFF. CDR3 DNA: TGTGCCAGCAGCGCCGGGGACTGGCCGTGGGATGAGCAGTTCTTC.

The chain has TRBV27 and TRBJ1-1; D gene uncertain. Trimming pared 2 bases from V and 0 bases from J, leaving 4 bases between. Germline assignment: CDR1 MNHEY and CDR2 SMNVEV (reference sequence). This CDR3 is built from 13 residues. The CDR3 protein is CASSLVMNTEAFF. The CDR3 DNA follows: TGTGCCAGCAGTTTAGTAATGAACACTGAAGCTTTCTTT.

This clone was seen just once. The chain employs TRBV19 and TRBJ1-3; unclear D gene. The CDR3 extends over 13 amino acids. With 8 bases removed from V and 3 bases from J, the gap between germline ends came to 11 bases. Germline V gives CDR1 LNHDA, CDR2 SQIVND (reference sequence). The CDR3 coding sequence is TGTGCCAGTTACGGGATAAATGGAAACACCATATATTTT. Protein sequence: CASYGINGNTIYF. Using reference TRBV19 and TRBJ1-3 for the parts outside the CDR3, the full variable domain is DGGITQSPKYLFRKEGQNVTLSCEQNLNHDAMYWYRQDPGQGLRLIYYSQIVNDFQKGDIAEGYSVSREKKESFPLTVTSAQKNPTAFYLCASYGINGNTIYFGEGSWLTVV.